This record covers a single T cell receptor (beta chain). These data belong to a study of blood T cell repertoires in COVID-19. Method: immunoSEQ multiplex PCR; TCRdb's copy keeps in-frame clones and lacks some. The sample holds fewer than 350,000 clones, about nine tenths seen once. Germline V gene data show CDR1 as GTSNPN and CDR2 as SVGIG (reference sequence). CDR3 size: 14 residues. V lost 7 bases and J lost 9; bases outside the gene matches: 8. The origin of this receptor is a woman aged 25-40 years who had been exposed to COVID-19. Sequenced material: PBMCs or T cells enriched from blood (not recorded which). The genes are TRBV30 and TRBJ2-1; 14 nucleotides align to TRBD2. The CDR3 region is CAYETSGRAGEQFF. The CDR3 region has the DNA TGTGCCTACGAGACTAGCGGGAGGGCAGGTGAGCAGTTCTTC. Full variable domain (missing parts from reference TRBV30 and TRBJ2-1): SQTIHQWPATLVQPVGSPLSLECTVEGTSNPNLYWYRQAAGRGLQLLFYSVGIGQISSEVPQNLSASRPQDRQFILSSKKLLLSDSGFYLCAYETSGRAGEQFFGPGTRLTVL.